This passage covers 11 T cell receptor beta chains from one sample sequenced in a study. From the 5' RACE reads, TCRdb called clonotypes with MiXCR, one entry per CDR3 protein. In all, the sample yields dozens of distinct CDR3 sequences. Input material: memory CD4+ T cells sorted from a lymph node. This sample's subset: memory CD4+ T cells, CD4+CD45RO+CD25-. These receptors all come from a female donor with breast cancer.

As for this clonotype: As an off-target read in a library built for alpha chains, this beta chain has a frequency of little significance. CDR3 region: CASSLGLTYEQYF. The CDR3 region has the DNA TGTGCCAGCAGTTTAGGACTTACCTACGAGCAGTACTTC. The V call is TRBV27, the J call TRBJ2-7, with D tentatively TRBD2 (5 bases). CDR1 is MNHEY and CDR2 is SMNVEV in the germline V gene (reference sequence). This CDR3 is built from 13 residues. V was pared by 2 bases and J by 2 bases, with 7 bases between.

Details on this clonotype: This beta chain represents an off-target read in a library built for alpha chains; its size is of limited meaning. DNA of the CDR3: TGTGCCAGCAATGGACAGGGATCAGATACGCAGTATTTT. Translated, it gives CASNGQGSDTQYF. This chain connects TRBV12-3 or TRBV12-4 to TRBJ2-3; 8 bases fit TRBD1. CDR3 length: 13 residues. Germline trimming cut 7 bases from V and 4 bases from J; bases unmatched to any gene: 4.

With respect to this clonotype: This beta chain is an off-target read within a library intended for alpha chains, so its frequency means little. The gene calls are TRBV29-1 and TRBJ2-2; D possibly matches TRBD1 or TRBD2 (7 bases each). Germline CDR1 SQVTM, CDR2 ANQGSEA. This CDR3 spans 14 amino acids. The V gene lost 6 bases and the J gene lost 2 bases, with 13 bases spanning the gap. DNA of the CDR3: TGCAGCGTCCAGGGGGGGGGCAACACCGGGGAGCTGTTTTTT. This codes for CSVQGGGNTGELFF.

On this clonotype: The size of this beta chain means little, since it is a stray read in a library made for alpha chains. The rearrangement uses TRBV6-6 and TRBJ2-7; TRBD2 matches at 10 bases. CDR1 is MNHNY and CDR2 is SVGAGI in the germline V gene (reference sequence). The CDR3 has 15 amino acids. Trimming at V came to 5 bases and at J to 9 bases, leaving 13 bases not matched to a gene. The CDR3 reads CASSPSGRAFHGQYF. CDR3 DNA: TGTGCCAGCAGTCCCAGCGGGAGGGCCTTCCACGGGCAGTACTTC.

As concerns this clonotype: The library was designed around alpha chains, so this beta chain is a stray read whose abundance carries little weight. The chain employs TRBV6-5 and TRBJ1-2; D is ambiguous. Germline V lookup: CDR1 MNHEY, CDR2 SVGAGI. V lost 4 bases and J lost 5, with 23 bases in between. This CDR3 has 17 residues. CDR3 sequence reads: CASSSSPRPYGNYGYTF. CDR3 nucleotide sequence: TGTGCCAGCAGTTCGAGCCCACGACCCTACGGCAATTATGGCTACACCTTC.

For this clonotype: This beta chain is a stray read from a library made for alpha chains; its abundance is not meaningful. The V call is TRBV5-6, the J call TRBJ2-3, with a possible D match to TRBD1 (6 bases). Trimming took 4 bases from V and 6 from J, leaving 12 bases between them. The CDR3 has 13 amino acids. Germline values: CDR1 SGHDT, CDR2 YYEEEE. Here the CDR3 reads CASSPTGADTQYF. The CDR3 coding sequence is TGTGCCAGCAGCCCGACAGGAGCGGATACGCAGTATTTT.

Note on this clonotype: This beta chain was picked up by a library intended for alpha chains and is off target, so its count carries little meaning. This chain connects TRBV6-5 to TRBJ2-7, with TRBD2 matching 11 bases. The CDR3 loop spans 14 amino acids. The trim removed 5 bases at V and 1 base at J, leaving 1 base unmatched. CDR1 is MNHEY and CDR2 is SVGAGI in the germline V gene. CDR3 coding DNA: TGTGCCAGCAGTAGACTAGCGGGATCCTACGAGCAGTACTTC. Residues: CASSRLAGSYEQYF.

A remark on this clonotype: This beta chain came through as a stray read in a library set up for alpha chains, and its size says little. The rearrangement joins TRBV12-3 or TRBV12-4 to TRBJ1-2, with D uncertain. This CDR3 has 13 residues. The germline V and J ends were trimmed by 5 bases and 5 bases, with 12 bases remaining between them. Here the CDR3 DNA reads TGTGCCAGCAGTGATTTCGACCGTTATGGCTACACCTTC. Translated: CASSDFDRYGYTF.

Turning to this clonotype: This beta chain came through as a stray read in a library set up for alpha chains, and its size says little. The chain employs TRBV5-3 and TRBJ2-1, with D possibly TRBD2 on 5 matching bases. TRBV5-3 is an open reading frame whose function is uncertain. The germline V and J ends were trimmed by 2 bases and 2 bases, with 11 bases remaining between them. The CDR3 contains 15 residues. The CDR3 reads CARSFAERTYNEQFF. The CDR3 bases are TGTGCCAGAAGCTTTGCGGAGCGGACCTACAATGAGCAGTTCTTC.

In the case of this clonotype: A library made for alpha chains picked up this beta chain off target, so its size means little. The chain has TRBV12-3 or TRBV12-4 and TRBJ1-2; D possibly corresponds to TRBD1 (5 bases). The CDR3 extends over 13 amino acids. With 8 bases removed from V and 6 bases from J, the gap between germline ends came to 16 bases. CDR3 protein: CASVYRKRDGYTF. DNA for the CDR3: TGTGCCAGCGTCTACAGGAAAAGGGATGGCTACACCTTC.

About this clonotype itself: The library was designed around alpha chains, so this beta chain is a stray read whose abundance carries little weight. The V call is TRBV12-3 or TRBV12-4, the J call TRBJ1-2; 8 bases match TRBD1. This CDR3 has 14 residues. J lost 7 bases, V lost 5 bases, and 9 bases had no gene match. Here the CDR3 reads CASSHDRGESGYTF. In DNA form, the CDR3 reads TGTGCCAGCAGTCACGACAGGGGAGAGAGTGGCTACACCTTC.